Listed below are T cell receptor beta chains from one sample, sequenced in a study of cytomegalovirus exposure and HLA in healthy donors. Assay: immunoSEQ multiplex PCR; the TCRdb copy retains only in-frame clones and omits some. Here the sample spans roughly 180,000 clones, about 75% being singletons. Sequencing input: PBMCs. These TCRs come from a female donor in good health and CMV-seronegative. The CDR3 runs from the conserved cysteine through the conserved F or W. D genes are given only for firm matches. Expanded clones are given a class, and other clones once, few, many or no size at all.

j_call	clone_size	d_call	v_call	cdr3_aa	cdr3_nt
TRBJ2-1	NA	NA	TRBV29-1	CSVTGYPDEQFF	TGCAGCGTTACAGGGTATCCGGATGAGCAGTTCTTC
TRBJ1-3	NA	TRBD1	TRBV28	CASSPGGFGNTIYF	TGTGCCAGCAGTCCAGGGGGCTTTGGAAACACCATATATTTT
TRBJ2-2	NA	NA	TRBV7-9	CATRWGQVNTGELFF	TGTGCCACCAGGTGGGGGCAGGTGAACACCGGGGAGCTGTTTTTT
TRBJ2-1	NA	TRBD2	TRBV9	CASSPGGDPSSYNEQFF	TGTGCCAGCAGCCCGGGGGGGGACCCAAGCTCCTACAATGAGCAGTTCTTC
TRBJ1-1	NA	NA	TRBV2	CARKGEGGNTEAFF	TGTGCCCGAAAAGGGGAGGGTGGGAACACTGAAGCTTTCTTT
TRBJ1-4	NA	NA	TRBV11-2	CASSLGGRVFDEKLFF	TGTGCCAGCAGCTTAGGCGGCAGGGTATTTGATGAAAAACTGTTTTTT
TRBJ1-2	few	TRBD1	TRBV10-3	CAISGQGNGYTF	TGTGCCATCAGTGGACAGGGGAATGGCTACACCTTC
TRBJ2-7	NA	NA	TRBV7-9	CASSFSAYEQYF	TGTGCCAGCAGCTTCTCCGCCTACGAGCAGTACTTC
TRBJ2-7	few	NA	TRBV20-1	CSARDTYEQYF	TGCAGTGCTAGGGACACCTACGAGCAGTACTTC
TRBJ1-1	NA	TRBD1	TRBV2	CASSEGAGGGLAFF	TGTGCCAGCAGTGAAGGGGCAGGGGGCGGGCTGGCTTTCTTT
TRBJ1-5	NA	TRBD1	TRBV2	CASSVGQASNQPQHF	TGTGCCAGCAGTGTAGGACAGGCCAGCAATCAGCCCCAGCATTTT
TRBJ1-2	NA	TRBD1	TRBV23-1	CASSHLTSGQGIDGYTF	TGCGCCAGCAGTCACCTCACATCGGGACAGGGGATTGATGGCTACACCTTC
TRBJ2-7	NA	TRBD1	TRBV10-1	CASYRQGRREQYF	TGCGCCAGCTACCGACAGGGTAGACGCGAGCAGTACTTC
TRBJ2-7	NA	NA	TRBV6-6	CASSLTGGLSSYEQYF	TGTGCCAGCAGTCTTACTGGGGGACTGAGCTCCTACGAGCAGTACTTC
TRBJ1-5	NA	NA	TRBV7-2	CASSLAVNQPQHF	TGTGCCAGCAGCTTGGCAGTCAATCAGCCCCAGCATTTT
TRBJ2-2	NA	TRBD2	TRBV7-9	CASSLSGRGTGELFF	TGTGCCAGCAGTCTTAGCGGGAGGGGTACCGGGGAGCTGTTTTTT
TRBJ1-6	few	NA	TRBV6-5	CASSFTEGSPLHF	TGTGCCAGCAGTTTTACGGAGGGATCACCCCTCCACTTT
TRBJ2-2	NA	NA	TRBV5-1	CASEPNVPNGAGELFF	TGCGCCAGCGAACCAAACGTCCCGAACGGGGCCGGGGAGCTGTTTTTT
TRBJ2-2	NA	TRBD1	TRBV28	CASSFIDRGPAGELFF	TGTGCCAGCAGTTTCATCGACAGGGGGCCTGCCGGGGAGCTGTTTTTT
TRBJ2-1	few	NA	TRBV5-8	CASINARVITYNEQFF	TGTGCCAGCATCAATGCCAGGGTTATTACCTACAATGAGCAGTTCTTC
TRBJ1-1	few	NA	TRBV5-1	CASSPDSMNTEAFF	TGCGCCAGCAGCCCGGACAGCATGAACACTGAAGCTTTCTTT
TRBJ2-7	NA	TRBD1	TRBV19	CASSPGTAGVSEQYF	TGTGCCAGTAGCCCCGGGACAGCCGGAGTTAGCGAGCAGTACTTC
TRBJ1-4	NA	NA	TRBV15	CATSSYSHEKLFF	TGTGCCACCAGCAGCTACTCACATGAAAAACTGTTTTTT
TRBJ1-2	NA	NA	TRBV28	CASSPHRASYYGYTF	TGTGCCAGCAGTCCCCACAGGGCCAGCTACTATGGCTACACCTTC
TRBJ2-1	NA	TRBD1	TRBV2	CASIETGDSYNEQFF	TGTGCCAGCATCGAGACAGGGGACTCCTACAATGAGCAGTTCTTC
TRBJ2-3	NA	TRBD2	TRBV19	CASRDTAGGLTDTQYF	TGTGCCAGTAGGGATACCGCGGGGGGGCTTACAGATACGCAGTATTTT
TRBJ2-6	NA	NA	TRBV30	CAWSPGLPSGANVLTF	TGTGCCTGGAGCCCGGGACTGCCCTCTGGGGCCAACGTCCTGACTTTC
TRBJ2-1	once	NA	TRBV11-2	CASSSQTNTRMDEQFF	TGTGCCAGCAGCTCCCAGACTAACACAAGAATGGATGAGCAGTTCTTC
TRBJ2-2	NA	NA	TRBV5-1	CASSYAGGELFF	TGCGCCAGCAGCTACGCCGGCGGGGAGCTGTTTTTT
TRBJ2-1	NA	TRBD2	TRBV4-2	CASSLALQGLVGHPFF	TGTGCCAGCAGCCTTGCACTTCAGGGACTAGTTGGGCACCCGTTCTTC
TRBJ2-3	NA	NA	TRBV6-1	CASSFGVGTDTQYF	TGTGCCAGCAGTTTCGGGGTCGGAACAGATACGCAGTATTTT
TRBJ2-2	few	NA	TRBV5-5	CASSSDTGELFF	TGTGCCAGCAGCTCGGACACCGGGGAGCTGTTTTTT
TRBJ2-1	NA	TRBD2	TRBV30	CAWSGTSAFNEQFF	TGTGCCTGGAGCGGGACTAGCGCTTTCAATGAGCAGTTCTTC
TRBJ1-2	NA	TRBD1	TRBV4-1	CASSQERDRGGGYTF	TGCGCCAGCAGCCAAGAAAGGGACAGGGGAGGTGGCTACACCTTC
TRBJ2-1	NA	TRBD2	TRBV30	CAWSPGLPSYNEQFF	TGTGCCTGGAGTCCGGGACTACCCTCCTACAATGAGCAGTTCTTC
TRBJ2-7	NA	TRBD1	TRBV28	CASSAGTGHGEQYF	TGTGCCAGCAGTGCCGGGACAGGGCACGGCGAGCAGTACTTC
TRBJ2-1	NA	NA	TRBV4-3	CASSQEFRSSYNEQFF	TGCGCCAGCAGCCAGGAATTTAGGAGCTCCTACAATGAGCAGTTCTTC
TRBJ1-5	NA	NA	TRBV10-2	CASSEGHGNQPQHF	TGCGCCAGCAGTGAGGGACACGGCAATCAGCCCCAGCATTTT